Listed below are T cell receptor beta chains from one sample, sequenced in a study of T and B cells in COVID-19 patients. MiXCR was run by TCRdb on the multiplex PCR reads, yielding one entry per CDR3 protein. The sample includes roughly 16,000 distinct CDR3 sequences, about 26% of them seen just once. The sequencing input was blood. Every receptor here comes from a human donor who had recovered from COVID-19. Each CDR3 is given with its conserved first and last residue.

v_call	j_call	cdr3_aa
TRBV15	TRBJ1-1	CATSKGDRMNTEAFF
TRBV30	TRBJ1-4	CAWSYGQFEKLFF
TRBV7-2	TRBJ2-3	CASSLGLNTQYF
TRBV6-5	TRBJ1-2	CASSSPGTGDYGYTF
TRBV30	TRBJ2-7	CAWSADRAYEQYF
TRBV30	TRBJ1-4	CAWSPLSPYGGRKATNEKLFF
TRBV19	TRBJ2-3	CASTLGRGGRHTQYF
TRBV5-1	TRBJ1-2	CASRSTGAYGYTF
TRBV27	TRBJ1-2	CASCLLGRVGYTF
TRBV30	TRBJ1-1	CAWSHVDTEAFF
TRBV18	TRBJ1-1	CASSPYSRDTEAFF
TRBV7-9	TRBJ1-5	CASSLTGSNQPQHF
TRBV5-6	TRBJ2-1	CASSRGATYNEQFF
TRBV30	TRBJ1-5	CAWSVEGGSNQPQHF
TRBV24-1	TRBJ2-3	CATSTSEGGVDTQYF
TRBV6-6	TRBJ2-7	CASSDGQGGRQQYF
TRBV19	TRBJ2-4	CASSGVAGAQNIQYF
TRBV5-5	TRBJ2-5	CASRTKRRATMGAQYF
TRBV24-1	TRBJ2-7	CADRTGSHEQYF
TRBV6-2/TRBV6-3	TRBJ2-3	CASSWTGPTDTQYF
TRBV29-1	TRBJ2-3	CSVEMLAGVTDTQYF
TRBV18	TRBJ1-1	CASSPRETEAFF
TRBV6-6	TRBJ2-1	CASKDRVYNEQFF
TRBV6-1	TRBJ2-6	CASTPITGANVLTF
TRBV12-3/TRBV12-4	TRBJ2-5	CASRPSAGGETQYF
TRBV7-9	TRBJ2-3	CASSFSGDTQYF
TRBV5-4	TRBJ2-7	CASRDGLGEQYF
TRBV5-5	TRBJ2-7	CASSLPTGLDYEQYF
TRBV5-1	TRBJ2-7	CASSLAGGEQYF
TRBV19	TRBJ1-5	CASSKAGGSRGQPQHF
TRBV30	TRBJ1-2	CVKAEGATPNYGYTF
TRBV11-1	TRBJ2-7	CASSRGLAGDSYEQYF
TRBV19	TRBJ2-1	CASSTPPNEQFF
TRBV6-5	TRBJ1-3	CASSYGPGTIYF
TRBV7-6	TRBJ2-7	CASSLGPISSYEQYF
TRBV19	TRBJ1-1	CASSEVATGGSVAFF
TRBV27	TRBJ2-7	CASREEWVGASYF